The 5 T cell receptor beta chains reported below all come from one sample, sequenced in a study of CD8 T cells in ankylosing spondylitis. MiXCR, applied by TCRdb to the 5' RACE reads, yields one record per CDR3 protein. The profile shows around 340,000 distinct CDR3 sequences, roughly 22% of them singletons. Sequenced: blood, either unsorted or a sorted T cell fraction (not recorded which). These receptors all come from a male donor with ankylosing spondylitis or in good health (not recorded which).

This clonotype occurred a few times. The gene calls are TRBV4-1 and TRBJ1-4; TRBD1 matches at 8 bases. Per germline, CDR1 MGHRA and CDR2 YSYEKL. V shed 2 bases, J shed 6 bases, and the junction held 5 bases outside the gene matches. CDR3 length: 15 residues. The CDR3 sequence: CASSQFTGGDEKLFF. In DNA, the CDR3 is TGCGCCAGCAGCCAATTTACAGGGGGTGATGAAAAACTGTTTTTT.

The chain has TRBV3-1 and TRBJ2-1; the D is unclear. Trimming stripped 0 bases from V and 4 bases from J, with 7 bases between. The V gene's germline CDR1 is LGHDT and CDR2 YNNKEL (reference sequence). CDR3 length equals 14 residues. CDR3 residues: CASSQENMYNEQFF. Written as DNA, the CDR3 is TGTGCCAGCAGCCAAGAGAACATGTACAATGAGCAGTTCTTC.

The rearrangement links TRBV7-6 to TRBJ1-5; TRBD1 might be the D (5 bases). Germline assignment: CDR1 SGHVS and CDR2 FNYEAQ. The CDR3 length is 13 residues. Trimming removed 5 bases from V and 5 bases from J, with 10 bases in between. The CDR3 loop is CASSGGADQPQHF. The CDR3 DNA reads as TGTGCCAGCAGCGGGGGTGCGGATCAGCCCCAGCATTTT.

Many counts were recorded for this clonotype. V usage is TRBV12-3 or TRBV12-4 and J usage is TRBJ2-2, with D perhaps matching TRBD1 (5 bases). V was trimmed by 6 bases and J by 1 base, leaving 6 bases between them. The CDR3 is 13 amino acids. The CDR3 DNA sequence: TGTGCCAGCAGGACAGAGAACACCGGGGAGCTGTTTTTT. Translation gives CASRTENTGELFF.

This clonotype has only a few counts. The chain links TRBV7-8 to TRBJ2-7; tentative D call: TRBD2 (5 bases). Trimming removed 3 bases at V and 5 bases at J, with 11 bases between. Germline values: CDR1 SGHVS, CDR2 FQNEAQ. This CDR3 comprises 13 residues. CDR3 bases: TGTGCCAGCAGCTTTTCTTCCGGGAACGAGCAGTACTTC. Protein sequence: CASSFSSGNEQYF.